This T cell receptor (beta chain) comes out of a study of technical replicates of blood from several donors. Some clones are missing from TCRdb's copy, which holds only in-frame ones; the method was immunoSEQ multiplex PCR. The data contain tens of thousands of clones, about 90% of them seen just once; the ten biggest clones take up around 0.42%. CDR3 length: 17 residues. Unmatched junction bases numbered 9, after V lost 5 bases and J lost 5 bases. CDR1 is LNHNV and CDR2 is YYDKDF in the germline V gene (reference sequence). V and J are TRBV15 and TRBJ2-3; TRBD2 agrees at 14 bases. The sequenced material came from T cells isolated from PBMCs. This sequence was found in a human donor in good health. This chain's CDR3 is CATSLRLGLAGEDTQYF. CDR3 coding DNA: TGTGCCACCAGCCTCCGGTTGGGACTAGCGGGAGAAGATACGCAGTATTTT.